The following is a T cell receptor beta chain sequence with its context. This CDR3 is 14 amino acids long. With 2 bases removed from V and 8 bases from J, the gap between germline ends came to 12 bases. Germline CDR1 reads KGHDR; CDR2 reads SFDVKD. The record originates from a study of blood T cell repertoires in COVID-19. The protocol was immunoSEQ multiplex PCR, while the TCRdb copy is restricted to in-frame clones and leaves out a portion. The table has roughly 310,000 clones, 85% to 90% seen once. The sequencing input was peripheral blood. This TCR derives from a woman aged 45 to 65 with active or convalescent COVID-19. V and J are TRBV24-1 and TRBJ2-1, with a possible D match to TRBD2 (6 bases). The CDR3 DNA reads TGTGCCACCAGTGATTATGGGGGGTTGCATGAGCAGTTCTTC. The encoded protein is CATSDYGGLHEQFF.